The T cell receptor beta chain described here comes from a study of blood T cell repertoires in COVID-19. Study details: T cells, B-cell-depleted T cells, or PBMCs provided the cDNA or gDNA that served as material.

In the authors' workflow: Amplified reference gene primers provided the basis for estimating nucleated cell counts. Sequencing used immunoSEQ multiplex PCR; TCRdb keeps in-frame clones, though not all of them. V, J and clone size are taken as reported in that table, and D and trimming were inferred from the DNA itself. The table lists roughly 200,000 clones, approximately 85% of them singletons. This clone appeared a few times. The germline gives CDR1 SGHTA, CDR2 FQGNSA. The ends lost 2 bases at V and 4 bases at J; junction bases unmatched: 8. The CDR3 runs 17 residues. This TCR came from a human donor with active or convalescent COVID-19. The donor label of this sample is uncertain. The V gene is TRBV7-2, the J gene TRBJ2-7; TRBD2 matches 13 bases. The sequencing input was peripheral blood. Written as DNA, the CDR3 is TGTGCCAGCAGCTTATTTCATAGGACTAGCGGGGGTTACGAGCAGTACTTC. It yields the protein CASSLFHRTSGGYEQYF. The full variable domain, its missing parts supplied by reference TRBV7-2 and TRBJ2-7, is GAGVSQSPSNKVTEKGKDVELRCDPISGHTALYWYRQSLGQGLEFLIYFQGNSAPDKSGLPSDRFSAERTGGSVSTLTIQRTQQEDSAVYLCASSLFHRTSGGYEQYFGPGTRLTVT.